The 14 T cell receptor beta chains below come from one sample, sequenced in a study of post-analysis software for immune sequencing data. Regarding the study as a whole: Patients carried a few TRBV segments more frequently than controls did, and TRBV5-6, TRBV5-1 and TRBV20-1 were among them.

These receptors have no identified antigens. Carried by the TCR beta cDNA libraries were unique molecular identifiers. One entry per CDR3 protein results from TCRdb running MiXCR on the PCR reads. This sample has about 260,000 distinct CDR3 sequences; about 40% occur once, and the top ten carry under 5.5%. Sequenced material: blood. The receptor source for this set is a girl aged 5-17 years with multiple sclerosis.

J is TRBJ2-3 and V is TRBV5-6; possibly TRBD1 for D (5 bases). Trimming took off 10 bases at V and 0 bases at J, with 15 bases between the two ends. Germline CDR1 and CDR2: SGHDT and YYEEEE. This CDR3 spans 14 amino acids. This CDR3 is CASTGASSTDTQYF. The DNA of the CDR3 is TGTGCCTCCACAGGTGCTTCTAGCACAGATACGCAGTATTTT.

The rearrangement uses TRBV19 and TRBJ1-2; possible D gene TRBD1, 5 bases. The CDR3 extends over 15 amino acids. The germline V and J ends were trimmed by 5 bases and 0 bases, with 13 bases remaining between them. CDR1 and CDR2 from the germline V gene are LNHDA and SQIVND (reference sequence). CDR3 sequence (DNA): TGTGCCAGTAGTTTCGACCGGGGACCTAACTATGGCTACACCTTC. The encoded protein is CASSFDRGPNYGYTF.

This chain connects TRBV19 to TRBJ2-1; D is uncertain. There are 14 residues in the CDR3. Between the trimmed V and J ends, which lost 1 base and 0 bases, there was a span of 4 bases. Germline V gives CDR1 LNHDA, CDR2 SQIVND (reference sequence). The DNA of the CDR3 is TGTGCCAGTAGTATAGGAGTCTCCTACAATGAGCAGTTCTTC. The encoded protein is CASSIGVSYNEQFF.

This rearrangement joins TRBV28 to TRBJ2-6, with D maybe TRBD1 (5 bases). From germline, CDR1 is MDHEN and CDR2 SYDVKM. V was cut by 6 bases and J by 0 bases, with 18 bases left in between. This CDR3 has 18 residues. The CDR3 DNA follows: TGTGCCAGCAGAGCCGCTCCAGGGAAAGACTCTGGGGCCAACGTCCTGACTTTC. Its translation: CASRAAPGKDSGANVLTF.

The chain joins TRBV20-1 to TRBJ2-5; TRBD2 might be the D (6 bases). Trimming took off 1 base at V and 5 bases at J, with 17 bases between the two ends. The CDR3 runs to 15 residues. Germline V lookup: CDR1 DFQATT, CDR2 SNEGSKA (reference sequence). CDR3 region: CSARGTIRGRETQYF. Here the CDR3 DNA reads TGCAGTGCTAGAGGGACTATACGAGGCAGGGAGACCCAGTACTTC.

The CDR3 reads CASSLVLAGITDTQYF. Written as DNA, the CDR3 is TGCGCCAGCAGCTTGGTTCTAGCGGGAATCACAGATACGCAGTATTTT. The chain joins TRBV5-1 to TRBJ2-3, with TRBD2 matching 9 bases. Trimming took 0 bases from V and 2 from J; bases not matched to a gene: 4. Germline V CDR1 and CDR2: SGHRS, YFSETQ. The CDR3 contains 16 residues.

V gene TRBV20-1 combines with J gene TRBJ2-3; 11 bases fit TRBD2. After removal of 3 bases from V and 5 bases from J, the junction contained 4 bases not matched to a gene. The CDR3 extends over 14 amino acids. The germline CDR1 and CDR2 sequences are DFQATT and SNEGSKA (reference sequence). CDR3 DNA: TGCAGTGCTAGTAGGACTAGCGGGCGAGATACGCAGTATTTT. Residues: CSASRTSGRDTQYF.

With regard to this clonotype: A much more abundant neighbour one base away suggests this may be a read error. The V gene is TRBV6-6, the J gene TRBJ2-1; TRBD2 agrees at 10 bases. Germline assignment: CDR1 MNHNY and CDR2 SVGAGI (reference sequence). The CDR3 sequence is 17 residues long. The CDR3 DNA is TGTGCCAGCAGCCCACGTGGGAGTAGCGGGAGGACCTATGAGCGGTTCTTC. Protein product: CASSPRGSSGRTYERFF.

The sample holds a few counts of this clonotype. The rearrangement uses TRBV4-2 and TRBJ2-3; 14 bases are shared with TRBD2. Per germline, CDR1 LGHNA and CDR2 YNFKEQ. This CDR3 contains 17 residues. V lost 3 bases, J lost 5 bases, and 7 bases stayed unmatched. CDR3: CASSHRLAGGPVDTQYF. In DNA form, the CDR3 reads TGTGCCAGCAGCCACCGACTAGCGGGAGGGCCAGTAGATACGCAGTATTTT.

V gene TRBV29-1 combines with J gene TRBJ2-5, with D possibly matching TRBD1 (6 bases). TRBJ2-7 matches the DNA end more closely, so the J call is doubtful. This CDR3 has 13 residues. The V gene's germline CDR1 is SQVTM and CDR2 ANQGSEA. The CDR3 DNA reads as TGCAGCGTGGCCAGGACAGACTTCTACGAGCAGTACTTC. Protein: CSVARTDFYEQYF.

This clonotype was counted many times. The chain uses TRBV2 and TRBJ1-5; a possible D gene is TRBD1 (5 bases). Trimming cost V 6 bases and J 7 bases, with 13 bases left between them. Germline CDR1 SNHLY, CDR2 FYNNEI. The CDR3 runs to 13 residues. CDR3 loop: CASSTRVGQPQHF. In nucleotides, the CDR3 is TGTGCCAGCAGCACCAGGGTGGGGCAGCCCCAGCATTTT.

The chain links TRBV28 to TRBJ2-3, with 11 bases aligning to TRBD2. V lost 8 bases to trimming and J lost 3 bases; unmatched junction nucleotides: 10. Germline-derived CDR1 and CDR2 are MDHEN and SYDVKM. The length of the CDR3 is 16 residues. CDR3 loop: CASRNSGRALTDTQYF. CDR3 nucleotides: TGTGCCAGCCGTAATAGCGGGAGGGCCCTGACAGATACGCAGTATTTT.

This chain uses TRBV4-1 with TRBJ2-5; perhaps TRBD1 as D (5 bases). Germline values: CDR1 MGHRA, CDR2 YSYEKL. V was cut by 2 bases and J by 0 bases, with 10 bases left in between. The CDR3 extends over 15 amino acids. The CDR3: CASSQRTPYQETQYF. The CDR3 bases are TGCGCCAGCAGCCAAAGGACACCTTACCAAGAGACCCAGTACTTC.

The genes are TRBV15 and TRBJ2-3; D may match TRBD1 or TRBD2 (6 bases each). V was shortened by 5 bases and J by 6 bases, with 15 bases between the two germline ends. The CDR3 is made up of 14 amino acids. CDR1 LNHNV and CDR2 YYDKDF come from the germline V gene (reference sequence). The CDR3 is CATSRGTQGDTQYF. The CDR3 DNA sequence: TGTGCCACCAGCCGAGGGACTCAGGGGGATACGCAGTATTTT. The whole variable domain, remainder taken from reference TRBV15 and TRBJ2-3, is DAMVIQNPRYQVTQFGKPVTLSCSQTLNHNVMYWYQQKSSQAPKLLFHYYDKDFNNEADTPDNFQSRRPNTSFCFLDIRSPGLGDTAMYLCATSRGTQGDTQYFGPGTRLTVL.